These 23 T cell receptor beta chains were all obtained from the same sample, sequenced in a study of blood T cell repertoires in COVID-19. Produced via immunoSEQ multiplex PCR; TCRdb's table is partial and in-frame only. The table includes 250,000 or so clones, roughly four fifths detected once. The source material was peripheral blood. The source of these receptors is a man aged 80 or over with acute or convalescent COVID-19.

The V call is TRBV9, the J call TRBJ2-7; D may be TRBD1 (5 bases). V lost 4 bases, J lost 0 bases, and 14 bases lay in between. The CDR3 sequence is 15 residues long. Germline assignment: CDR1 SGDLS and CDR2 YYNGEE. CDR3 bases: TGTGCCAGCAGCCGACTTGACAGCGCCTCCTACGAGCAGTACTTC. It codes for CASSRLDSASYEQYF. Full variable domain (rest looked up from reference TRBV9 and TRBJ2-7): DSGVTQTPKHLITATGQRVTLRCSPRSGDLSVYWYQQSLDQGLQFLIQYYNGEERAKGNILERFSAQQFPDLHSELNLSSLELGDSALYFCASSRLDSASYEQYFGPGTRLTVT.

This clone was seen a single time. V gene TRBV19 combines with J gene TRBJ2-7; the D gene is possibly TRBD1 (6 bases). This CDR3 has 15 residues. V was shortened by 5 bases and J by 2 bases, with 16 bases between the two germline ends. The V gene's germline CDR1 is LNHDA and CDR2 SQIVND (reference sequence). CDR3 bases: TGTGCCAGTAGTTTACTGACAGGCCCGGCCTACGAGCAGTACTTC. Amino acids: CASSLLTGPAYEQYF.

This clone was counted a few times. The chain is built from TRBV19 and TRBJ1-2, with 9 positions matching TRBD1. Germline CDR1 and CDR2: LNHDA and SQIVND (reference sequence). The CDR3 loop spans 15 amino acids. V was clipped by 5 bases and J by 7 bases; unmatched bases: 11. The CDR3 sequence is CASSDPGQGSGGYTF. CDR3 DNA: TGTGCCAGTAGTGATCCGGGACAGGGAAGTGGTGGCTACACCTTC.

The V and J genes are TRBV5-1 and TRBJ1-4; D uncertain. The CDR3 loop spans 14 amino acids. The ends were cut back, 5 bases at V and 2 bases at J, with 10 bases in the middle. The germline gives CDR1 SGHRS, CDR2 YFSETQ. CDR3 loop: CASRGPRTNEKLFF. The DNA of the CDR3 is TGCGCCAGCAGGGGCCCAAGGACTAATGAAAAACTGTTTTTT.

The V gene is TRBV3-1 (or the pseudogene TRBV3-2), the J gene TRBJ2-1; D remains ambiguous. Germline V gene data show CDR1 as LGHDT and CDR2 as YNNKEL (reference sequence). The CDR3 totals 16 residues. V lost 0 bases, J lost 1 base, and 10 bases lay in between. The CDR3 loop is CASSQDPGVSYNEQFF. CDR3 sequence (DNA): TGTGCCAGCAGCCAAGATCCCGGAGTTTCCTACAATGAGCAGTTCTTC.

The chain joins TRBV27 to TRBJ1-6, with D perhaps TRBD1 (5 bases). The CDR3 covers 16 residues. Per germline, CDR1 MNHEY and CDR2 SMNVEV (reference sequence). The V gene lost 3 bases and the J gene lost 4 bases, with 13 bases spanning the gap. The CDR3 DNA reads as TGTGCCAGCAGTTTGGGGGGGGGTCTGTATAATTCACCCCTCCACTTT. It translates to CASSLGGGLYNSPLHF.

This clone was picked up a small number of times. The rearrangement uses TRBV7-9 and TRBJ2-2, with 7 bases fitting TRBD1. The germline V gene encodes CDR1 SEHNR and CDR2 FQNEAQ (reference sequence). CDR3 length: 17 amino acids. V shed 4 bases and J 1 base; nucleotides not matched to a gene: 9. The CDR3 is CASSSGSTGKNTGELFF. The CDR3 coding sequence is TGTGCCAGCAGCTCTGGCTCGACAGGGAAGAACACCGGGGAGCTGTTTTTT.

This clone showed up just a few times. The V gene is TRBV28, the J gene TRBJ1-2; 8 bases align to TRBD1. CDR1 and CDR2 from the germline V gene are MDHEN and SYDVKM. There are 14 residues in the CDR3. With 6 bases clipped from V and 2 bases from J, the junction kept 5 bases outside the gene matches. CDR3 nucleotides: TGTGCCAGCAGGGCAGGGGGCGCAAACTATGGCTACACCTTC. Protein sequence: CASRAGGANYGYTF.

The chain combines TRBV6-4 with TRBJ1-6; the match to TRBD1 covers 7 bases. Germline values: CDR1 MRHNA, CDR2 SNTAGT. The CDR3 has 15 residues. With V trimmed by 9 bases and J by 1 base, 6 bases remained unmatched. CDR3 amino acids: CASRQGGSYNSPLHF. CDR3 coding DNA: TGTGCCAGTCGACAGGGTGGTTCCTATAATTCACCCCTCCACTTT.

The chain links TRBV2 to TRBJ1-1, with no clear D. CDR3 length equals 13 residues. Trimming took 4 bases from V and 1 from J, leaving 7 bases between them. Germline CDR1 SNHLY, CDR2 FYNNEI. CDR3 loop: CASSAGSNTEAFF. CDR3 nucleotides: TGTGCCAGCAGTGCGGGGTCGAACACTGAAGCTTTCTTT.

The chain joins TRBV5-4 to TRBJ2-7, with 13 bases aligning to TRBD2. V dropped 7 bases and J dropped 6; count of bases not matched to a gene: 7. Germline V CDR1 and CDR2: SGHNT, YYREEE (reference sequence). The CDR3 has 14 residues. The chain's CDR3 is CASSGLAGVSEQYF. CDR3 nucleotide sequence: TGTGCCAGCTCCGGACTAGCGGGAGTTTCCGAGCAGTACTTC.

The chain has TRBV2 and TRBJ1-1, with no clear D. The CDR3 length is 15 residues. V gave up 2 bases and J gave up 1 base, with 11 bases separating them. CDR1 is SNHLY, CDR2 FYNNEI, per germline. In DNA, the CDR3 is TGTGCCAGCAGTGAATATGCACACCCGAACACTGAAGCTTTCTTT. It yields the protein CASSEYAHPNTEAFF.

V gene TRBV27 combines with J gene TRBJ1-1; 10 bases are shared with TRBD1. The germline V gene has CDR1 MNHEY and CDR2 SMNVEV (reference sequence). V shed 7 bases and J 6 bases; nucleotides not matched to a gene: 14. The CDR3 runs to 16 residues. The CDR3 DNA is TGTGCCAGCAATATTCGCGGGGACAGGGGTAAGGCTGAAGCTTTCTTT. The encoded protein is CASNIRGDRGKAEAFF.

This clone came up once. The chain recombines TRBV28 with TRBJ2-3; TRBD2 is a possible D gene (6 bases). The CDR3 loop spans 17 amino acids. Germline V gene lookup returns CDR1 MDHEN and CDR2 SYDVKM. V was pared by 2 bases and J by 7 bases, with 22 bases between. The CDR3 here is CASSLGLRGRLSHTQYF. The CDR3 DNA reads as TGTGCCAGCAGTTTAGGGTTGAGAGGGAGGCTCTCTCATACGCAGTATTTT.

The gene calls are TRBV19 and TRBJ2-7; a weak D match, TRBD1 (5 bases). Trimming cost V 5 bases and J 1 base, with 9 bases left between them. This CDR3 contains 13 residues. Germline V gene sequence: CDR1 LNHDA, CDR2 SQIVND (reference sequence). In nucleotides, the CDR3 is TGTGCCAGTAGTCAGGGTCGATCCTACGAGCAGTACTTC. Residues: CASSQGRSYEQYF.

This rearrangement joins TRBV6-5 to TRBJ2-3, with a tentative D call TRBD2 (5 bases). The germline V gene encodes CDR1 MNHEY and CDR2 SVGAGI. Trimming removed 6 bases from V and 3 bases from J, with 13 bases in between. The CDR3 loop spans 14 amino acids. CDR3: CASSPDYVTDTQYF. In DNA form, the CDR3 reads TGTGCCAGCAGCCCAGACTACGTAACAGATACGCAGTATTTT.

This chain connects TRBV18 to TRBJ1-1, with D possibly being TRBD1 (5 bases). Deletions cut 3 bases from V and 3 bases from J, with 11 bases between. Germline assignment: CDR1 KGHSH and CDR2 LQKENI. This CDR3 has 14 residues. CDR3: CASSPLGGDTEAFF. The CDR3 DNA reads TGTGCCAGCTCACCCCTCGGGGGGGACACTGAAGCTTTCTTT.

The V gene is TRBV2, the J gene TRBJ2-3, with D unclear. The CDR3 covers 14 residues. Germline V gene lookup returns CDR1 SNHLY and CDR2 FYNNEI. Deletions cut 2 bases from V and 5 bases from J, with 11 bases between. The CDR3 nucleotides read TGTGCCAGCAGTGAAAAGCTAGTAATAGATACGCAGTATTTT. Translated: CASSEKLVIDTQYF. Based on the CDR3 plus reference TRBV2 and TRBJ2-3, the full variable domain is EPEVTQTPSHQVTQMGQEVILRCVPISNHLYFYWYRQILGQKVEFLVSFYNNEISEKSEIFDDQFSVERPDGSNFTLKIRSTKLEDSAMYFCASSEKLVIDTQYFGPGTRLTVL.

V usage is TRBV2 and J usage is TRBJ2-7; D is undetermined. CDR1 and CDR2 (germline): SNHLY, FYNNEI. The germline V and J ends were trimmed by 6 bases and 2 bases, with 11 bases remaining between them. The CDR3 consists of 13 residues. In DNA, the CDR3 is TGTGCCAGCAGCCAAAACGGTCCCTACGAGCAGTACTTC. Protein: CASSQNGPYEQYF.

CDR3 DNA: TGTGCCAGCAGTTCTCCGGGACAGGGAAGCAATCAGCCCCAGCATTTT. Translating gives CASSSPGQGSNQPQHF. The chain combines TRBV27 with TRBJ1-5; TRBD1 aligns across 9 bases. J lost 1 base, V lost 4 bases, and 5 bases had no gene match. CDR1 is MNHEY, CDR2 SMNVEV, per germline (reference sequence). The CDR3 extends over 16 amino acids.

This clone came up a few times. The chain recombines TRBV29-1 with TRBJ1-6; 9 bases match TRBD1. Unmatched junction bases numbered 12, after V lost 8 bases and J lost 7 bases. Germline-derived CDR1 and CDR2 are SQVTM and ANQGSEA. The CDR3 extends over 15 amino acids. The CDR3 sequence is CSPLQGAYWNSPLHF. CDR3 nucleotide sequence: TGCAGCCCACTACAGGGGGCGTATTGGAATTCACCCCTCCACTTT.

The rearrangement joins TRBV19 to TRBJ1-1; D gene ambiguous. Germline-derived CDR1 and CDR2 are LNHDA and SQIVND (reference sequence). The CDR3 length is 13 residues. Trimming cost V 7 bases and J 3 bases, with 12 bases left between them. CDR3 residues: CASIAVGDTEAFF. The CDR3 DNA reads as TGTGCCAGTATAGCAGTTGGAGACACTGAAGCTTTCTTT.

The CDR3 region is CASSRQGSEQYF. The CDR3 DNA reads TGTGCCAGCTCAAGGCAGGGTAGCGAGCAGTACTTC. The rearrangement links TRBV18 to TRBJ2-7, with a weak D call TRBD1 (5 bases). Per the germline V gene, CDR1 is KGHSH and CDR2 is LQKENI. Trimming pared 5 bases from V and 6 bases from J, leaving 11 bases between. This CDR3 region has 12 residues.